The T cell receptor (beta chain) described here comes from a study of blood T cell repertoires in COVID-19. Germline V gene lookup returns CDR1 MNHEY and CDR2 SVGEGT. The CDR3 has 14 amino acids. Germline trimming cut 4 bases from V and 12 bases from J; bases unmatched to any gene: 8. This clone was seen repeatedly, ten times or more. Profiling relied on immunoSEQ multiplex PCR, and the TCRdb table lists in-frame clones only, not all of them. The sample has about 270,000 clones; 88% are singletons. V and J are TRBV6-2 or TRBV6-3 and TRBJ1-6; 8 nucleotides line up with TRBD1. This receptor was taken from an older woman in a cohort exposed to, infected with or recovered from COVID-19 (not recorded which). The sequenced sample was PBMCs or T cells enriched from blood (not recorded which). The CDR3 loop is CASSWGQDVGPLHF. The CDR3 DNA reads TGTGCCAGCAGTTGGGGACAGGATGTTGGACCCCTCCACTTT.